A single sample is the source of the 5 T cell receptor beta chains below, sequenced in a study of blood T cell repertoires in COVID-19. Generated by immunoSEQ multiplex PCR, the TCRdb table keeps only in-frame clones and is missing some. The top ten clones hold over 4% of a sample with about 240,000 clones, about 89% of them seen once. The sample was PBMCs or T cells enriched from blood (not recorded which). These TCRs come from a young woman who had recovered from COVID-19.

The chain uses TRBV19 and TRBJ1-4, with D possibly TRBD1 on 5 matching bases. The length of the CDR3 is 16 residues. CDR1 and CDR2 (germline): LNHDA, SQIVND (reference sequence). Trimming pared 4 bases from V and 0 bases from J, leaving 12 bases between. Written as DNA, the CDR3 is TGTGCCAGTAGTAAACGACAGAAGTCAACTAATGAAAAACTGTTTTTT. Its translation is CASSKRQKSTNEKLFF.

This clone was recorded once. The chain has TRBV3-1 (or the pseudogene TRBV3-2) and TRBJ1-3; no reliable D call. Germline assignment: CDR1 LGHDT and CDR2 YNNKEL (reference sequence). This CDR3 has 16 amino acids. V lost 4 bases to trimming and J lost 1 base, with 14 bases between them. The DNA of the CDR3 is TGTGCCAGCAGCCCATTCGGGGAGGGATCTGGAAACACCATATATTTT. Translating gives CASSPFGEGSGNTIYF.

The chain has TRBV7-2 and TRBJ1-6; 7 nucleotides align to TRBD1. The CDR3 has 15 residues. CDR1 and CDR2 (germline): SGHTA, FQGNSA. Trimming took 5 bases from V and 9 from J; bases not matched to a gene: 10. This CDR3 reads CASSPYRGEFSPLHF. The CDR3 region has the DNA TGTGCCAGCAGCCCCTACAGGGGAGAGTTTTCACCCCTCCACTTT.

The chain couples TRBV3-1 (or the pseudogene TRBV3-2) to TRBJ1-5, with D uncertain. The CDR3 is 13 residues long. V gave up 1 base and J gave up 8 bases, with 9 bases separating them. Looked up from germline, CDR1 is LGHDT and CDR2 is YNNKEL (reference sequence). The DNA for the CDR3 is TGTGCCAGCAGCCAAGTTGGCTTGGAGCCCCAGCATTTT. Protein: CASSQVGLEPQHF.

This clone was counted only a few times. Here the CDR3 DNA reads TGTGCCAGCAGTTTCTCGGGCGGGCAGCCCCAGCATTTT. It yields the protein CASSFSGGQPQHF. The V call is TRBV27, the J call TRBJ1-5; no reliable D call. Per germline, CDR1 MNHEY and CDR2 SMNVEV (reference sequence). The CDR3 is 13 amino acids. V was clipped by 3 bases and J by 7 bases, with 10 bases between them.